These 19 T cell receptor beta chains were sequenced from one sample in a study of cytomegalovirus exposure and HLA in healthy donors. Data came from immunoSEQ multiplex PCR; TCRdb stores just in-frame clones and leaves some out. Seen here are over 200,000 clones, roughly 80% observed once, and the top ten hold roughly 5.7%. Sequences were obtained from PBMCs. These receptors originate from a woman between 18 and 29 years old in good health and CMV-seronegative.

This chain links TRBV6-6 with TRBJ1-1, with D unclear. This CDR3 region has 13 residues. The germline V and J ends were trimmed by 2 bases and 10 bases, with 14 bases remaining between them. CDR1 is MNHNY and CDR2 is SVGAGI in the germline V gene (reference sequence). The CDR3 loop is CASSYVVWRGAFF. In DNA form, the CDR3 reads TGTGCCAGCAGTTACGTCGTCTGGAGAGGAGCTTTCTTT.

A single count supports this clone. This chain connects TRBV6-5 to TRBJ2-5, with 7 positions matching TRBD2. Germline V gene sequence: CDR1 MNHEY, CDR2 SVGAGI. The V segment lost 5 bases and the J segment 4 bases; nucleotides outside the gene matches: 10. The length of the CDR3 is 15 residues. The CDR3 nucleotides are TGTGCCAGCAGTGGAATCGGGGGGAGAGGAGAGACCCAGTACTTC. Its translation is CASSGIGGRGETQYF.

This chain connects TRBV12-5 to TRBJ2-1; 16 nucleotides align to TRBD2. Trimming removed 4 bases from V and 10 bases from J; junction bases left unmatched: 7. The CDR3 covers 16 residues. Germline assignment: CDR1 LGHNT and CDR2 FRNRAP. Written as DNA, the CDR3 is TGTGCTAGTGGTTCCGGGACTAGCGGGGGGGCAGAAGAGCAGTTCTTC. Translating it yields CASGSGTSGGAEEQFF.

The CDR3 is CASSQDRGGYGYTF. CDR3 DNA: TGTGCCAGCAGCCAGGACAGGGGAGGCTATGGCTACACCTTC. This chain links TRBV7-8 with TRBJ1-2, with 9 positions matching TRBD1. Germline V gives CDR1 SGHVS, CDR2 FQNEAQ. There are 14 residues in the CDR3. V lost 5 bases, J lost 4 bases, and 5 bases stayed unmatched.

The chain employs TRBV18 and TRBJ2-1; no firm D call. The CDR3 has 14 amino acids. V lost 0 bases and J 3 bases, leaving 6 bases between the germline ends. Germline V gene data show CDR1 as KGHSH and CDR2 as LQKENI. Here the CDR3 DNA reads TGTGCCAGCTCACCACCTTCAGACTACAATGAGCAGTTCTTC. Translated: CASSPPSDYNEQFF.

V usage is TRBV5-1 and J usage is TRBJ2-1; D might be TRBD1 (6 bases). Trimming removed 2 bases from V and 2 bases from J, with 11 bases in between. The germline V gene has CDR1 SGHRS and CDR2 YFSETQ. This CDR3 is built from 15 residues. In DNA, the CDR3 is TGCGCCAGCAGCTTAGGACAGTTACCCTACAATGAGCAGTTCTTC. This sequence encodes CASSLGQLPYNEQFF.

The chain carries TRBV29-1 and TRBJ2-5, with 10 bases aligning to TRBD1. Trimming took 7 bases from V and 0 from J; bases not matched to a gene: 5. CDR1 SQVTM and CDR2 ANQGSEA come from the germline V gene. The CDR3 has 14 residues. CDR3 amino acids: CSAGGQGNQETQYF. The DNA for the CDR3 is TGCAGCGCAGGGGGACAGGGGAACCAAGAGACCCAGTACTTC.

This clone has just one count. V gene TRBV7-2 combines with J gene TRBJ1-5; 7 nucleotides match TRBD1. Germline lookup yields CDR1 SGHTA and CDR2 FQGNSA. This CDR3 comprises 16 residues. V trimming: 5 bases; J trimming: 4 bases; junction bases outside the gene matches: 11. CDR3 sequence: CASSRQGQVTNQPQHF. The CDR3 DNA reads TGTGCCAGCAGCCGTCAAGGACAGGTGACGAATCAGCCCCAGCATTTT.

This sequence joins TRBV16 and TRBJ1-1, with a possible D match to TRBD1 (6 bases). The CDR3 contains 13 residues. Germline values: CDR1 KGHSY, CDR2 FQNENV. V was trimmed by 4 bases and J by 10 bases, leaving 16 bases between them. Here the CDR3 DNA reads TGTGCCAGCAGCCGCAAACAGGGCAGGAGAGCTTTCTTT. Amino acid sequence: CASSRKQGRRAFF. The entire variable domain, with the rest obtained from reference TRBV16 and TRBJ1-1, is as follows: GEEVAQTPKHLVRGEGQKAKLYCAPIKGHSYVFWYQQVLKNEFKFLISFQNENVFDETGMPKERFSAKCLPNSPCSLEIQATKLEDSAVYFCASSRKQGRRAFFGQGTRLTVV.

With regard to this clone: This same CDR3 is encoded by further DNA sequences in the sample. The rearrangement joins TRBV27 to TRBJ1-1, with D unclear. The germline V gene has CDR1 MNHEY and CDR2 SMNVEV (reference sequence). Trimming pared 6 bases from V and 6 bases from J, leaving 11 bases between. The CDR3 totals 12 residues. The CDR3 DNA is TGTGCCAGCAGGGGAAGAAGGGCTGAAGCTTTCTTT. Translation gives CASRGRRAEAFF.

The chain combines TRBV10-3 with TRBJ2-3; D unresolved. The CDR3 has 14 amino acids. V gave up 2 bases and J gave up 1 base, with 7 bases separating them. Per germline, CDR1 ENHRY and CDR2 SYGVKD. DNA of the CDR3: TGTGCCATCAGTGAGCCAGGAGGCACAGATACGCAGTATTTT. This translates into CAISEPGGTDTQYF.

J is TRBJ2-2 and V is TRBV28; D perhaps matches TRBD1 (5 bases). This CDR3 comprises 15 residues. Germline loops: CDR1 MDHEN, CDR2 SYDVKM. V was shortened by 3 bases and J by 4 bases, with 12 bases between the two germline ends. The DNA for the CDR3 is TGTGCCAGCAGTTTTGGTGTCAGGGCCACCGGGGAGCTGTTTTTT. Residues: CASSFGVRATGELFF. The variable domain in full, completed from reference TRBV28 and TRBJ2-2, reads DVKVTQSSRYLVKRTGEKVFLECVQDMDHENMFWYRQDPGLGLRLIYFSYDVKMKEKGDIPEGYSVSREKKERFSLILESASTNQTSMYLCASSFGVRATGELFFGEGSRLTVL.

This chain joins TRBV11-2 and TRBJ2-7; TRBD1 aligns across 7 bases. This CDR3 contains 14 residues. V lost 5 bases, J lost 0 bases, and 4 bases stayed unmatched. Germline V lookup: CDR1 SGHAT, CDR2 FQNNGV. CDR3 bases: TGTGCCAGCAGCCAAGACAGGGCCTCCTACGAGCAGTACTTC. Its protein is CASSQDRASYEQYF.

This clone was found a few times. The gene calls are TRBV6-5 and TRBJ1-5, with D tentatively TRBD1 (6 bases). Trimming took 0 bases from V and 4 from J, leaving 7 bases between them. Germline V CDR1 and CDR2: MNHEY, SVGAGI. There are 14 residues in the CDR3. The CDR3 DNA is TGTGCCAGCAGTTACTCGAGGGGGAATCAGCCCCAGCATTTT. It translates to CASSYSRGNQPQHF.

CDR3 DNA sequence: TGTGCCAGCAGCATCCTAGCGGGAGGGCCCGGACGCTACGAGCAGTACTTC. This sequence encodes CASSILAGGPGRYEQYF. The gene calls are TRBV7-8 and TRBJ2-7; 12 bases map to TRBD2. Unmatched junction bases numbered 11, after V lost 5 bases and J lost 3 bases. The CDR3 runs to 17 residues. Germline V gives CDR1 SGHVS, CDR2 FQNEAQ.

This chain uses TRBV6-1 with TRBJ1-5, with 10 bases that match TRBD1. Germline CDR1 and CDR2: MNHNS and SASEGT. The CDR3 is made up of 15 amino acids. Unmatched junction bases numbered 5, after V lost 4 bases and J lost 5 bases. The CDR3 loop reads CASSGGGTGDQPQHF. CDR3 in DNA: TGTGCCAGCAGTGGAGGTGGGACAGGGGATCAGCCCCAGCATTTT.

This rearrangement joins TRBV27 to TRBJ2-5, with 7 bases fitting TRBD2. Per the germline V gene, CDR1 is MNHEY and CDR2 is SMNVEV (reference sequence). The V gene end was trimmed by 5 bases and the J gene end by 2 bases; junction bases not matched to a gene: 11. This CDR3 region has 16 residues. The CDR3 DNA follows: TGTGCCAGCAGTCTATACCTGGGAGCGGGGCAAGAGACCCAGTACTTC. As protein: CASSLYLGAGQETQYF.

This rearrangement joins TRBV27 to TRBJ1-2; D not resolved. Germline CDR1 reads MNHEY; CDR2 reads SMNVEV (reference sequence). This CDR3 comprises 17 residues. Trimming cost V 6 bases and J 0 bases, with 20 bases left between them. The CDR3 DNA follows: TGTGCCAGCAGCCCTACCGCAGAAGGATTGCCTAACTATGGCTACACCTTC. Its protein is CASSPTAEGLPNYGYTF.

This chain links TRBV5-4 with TRBJ2-7; 9 nucleotides align to TRBD1. V shed 2 bases and J 3 bases; nucleotides not matched to a gene: 3. This CDR3 comprises 14 residues. Germline V gene lookup returns CDR1 SGHNT and CDR2 YYREEE (reference sequence). The CDR3 sequence: CASSFDRGYYEQYF. CDR3 nucleotide sequence: TGTGCCAGCAGCTTCGACAGGGGGTACTACGAGCAGTACTTC.